These T cell receptor beta chains were read from a single sample in a study of cytomegalovirus exposure and HLA in healthy donors. Assay: immunoSEQ multiplex PCR; the TCRdb copy retains only in-frame clones and omits some. The data include 200,000 or so clones; the top ten clones carry about 0.74%. The sample comprised PBMCs. The receptors were sampled from a boy between 10 and 17 years old in good health and CMV-seronegative. Each CDR3 is given with its conserved first and last residue. Fields, in order: V gene, J gene, D gene, CDR3 protein, CDR3 DNA. A D gene is named only where the DNA matches it firmly.

v_call: TRBV5-1; j_call: TRBJ2-7; d_call: TRBD2; cdr3_aa: CASSFERGVYYEQYF; cdr3_nt: TGCGCCAGCAGCTTCGAGCGGGGGGTCTACTACGAGCAGTACTTC
v_call: TRBV5-1; j_call: TRBJ2-2; d_call: TRBD1; cdr3_aa: CASSDDRAGTGELFF; cdr3_nt: TGCGCCAGCAGTGACGACAGGGCCGGCACCGGGGAGCTGTTTTTT
v_call: TRBV2; j_call: TRBJ1-5; d_call: .; cdr3_aa: CASSPTGPNQPQHF; cdr3_nt: TGTGCCAGCAGCCCGACAGGCCCCAATCAGCCCCAGCATTTT
v_call: TRBV6-1; j_call: TRBJ1-5; d_call: TRBD1; cdr3_aa: CASSRGTASNQPQHF; cdr3_nt: TGTGCCAGCAGCCGAGGGACAGCCTCTAATCAGCCCCAGCATTTT
v_call: TRBV11-2; j_call: TRBJ1-2; d_call: TRBD1; cdr3_aa: CASSKGGYGTGLVMGGYTF; cdr3_nt: TGTGCCAGCAGCAAAGGGGGTTACGGGACAGGGCTTGTGATGGGCGGCTACACCTTC
v_call: TRBV27; j_call: TRBJ1-5; d_call: .; cdr3_aa: CASSLGPGYQPQHF; cdr3_nt: TGTGCCAGCAGTTTAGGCCCAGGCTATCAGCCCCAGCATTTT
v_call: TRBV2; j_call: TRBJ1-4; d_call: TRBD1; cdr3_aa: CASRGDRGRGEKLFF; cdr3_nt: TGTGCCAGCAGGGGGGACAGGGGGCGCGGTGAAAAACTGTTTTTT
v_call: TRBV6-6; j_call: TRBJ2-1; d_call: .; cdr3_aa: CASSFTSLNEQFF; cdr3_nt: TGTGCCAGCAGTTTCACTAGCCTCAATGAGCAGTTCTTC
v_call: TRBV29-1; j_call: TRBJ1-3; d_call: .; cdr3_aa: CSVSYSGNTIYF; cdr3_nt: TGCAGCGTATCGTACTCTGGAAACACCATATATTTT
v_call: TRBV5-4; j_call: TRBJ1-1; d_call: .; cdr3_aa: CASSLDRITEAFF; cdr3_nt: TGTGCCAGCAGCTTGGACAGGATCACTGAAGCTTTCTTT
v_call: TRBV6-1; j_call: TRBJ2-7; d_call: .; cdr3_aa: CASTSSNYYEQYF; cdr3_nt: TGTGCCAGCACGAGCTCCAATTACTACGAGCAGTACTTC
v_call: TRBV27; j_call: TRBJ2-3; d_call: .; cdr3_aa: CASSLPGAVSTDTQYF; cdr3_nt: TGTGCCAGCAGTTTGCCAGGAGCGGTTAGCACAGATACGCAGTATTTT
v_call: TRBV6-5; j_call: TRBJ1-5; d_call: .; cdr3_aa: CASQEGGNQPQHF; cdr3_nt: TGTGCCAGCCAAGAAGGGGGAAATCAGCCCCAGCATTTT
v_call: TRBV18; j_call: TRBJ1-6; d_call: TRBD1; cdr3_aa: CASSLRQGLDSPLHF; cdr3_nt: TGTGCCAGCTCACTTCGACAGGGCCTTGATTCACCCCTCCACTTT
v_call: TRBV6-1; j_call: TRBJ2-3; d_call: TRBD1; cdr3_aa: CASSGTGGADTQYF; cdr3_nt: TGTGCCAGCAGTGGGACAGGGGGCGCAGATACGCAGTATTTT
v_call: TRBV19; j_call: TRBJ1-2; d_call: TRBD1; cdr3_aa: CASSPEVTGEEYGYTF; cdr3_nt: TGTGCCAGTAGTCCTGAAGTGACAGGGGAAGAATATGGCTACACCTTC
v_call: TRBV28; j_call: TRBJ2-4; d_call: TRBD1; cdr3_aa: CASSIVQGVKNIQYF; cdr3_nt: TGTGCCAGCAGTATAGTACAGGGGGTCAAAAACATTCAGTACTTC
v_call: TRBV5-1; j_call: TRBJ1-1; d_call: .; cdr3_aa: CASSWGGGQSEAFF; cdr3_nt: TGCGCCAGCAGCTGGGGGGGCGGTCAATCTGAAGCTTTCTTT
v_call: TRBV4-1; j_call: TRBJ1-1; d_call: TRBD1; cdr3_aa: CASSQDVRQGVRAEAFF; cdr3_nt: TGCGCCAGCAGCCAAGATGTTAGGCAGGGGGTTAGGGCTGAAGCTTTCTTT
v_call: TRBV9; j_call: TRBJ2-2; d_call: TRBD2; cdr3_aa: CASSVGLAGEAGNTGELFF; cdr3_nt: TGTGCCAGCAGCGTAGGACTAGCGGGGGAAGCGGGGAACACCGGGGAGCTGTTTTTT
v_call: TRBV5-1; j_call: TRBJ1-1; d_call: .; cdr3_aa: CASSLAGGGTEAFF; cdr3_nt: TGCGCCAGCAGCTTGGCCGGGGGAGGCACTGAAGCTTTCTTT
v_call: TRBV4-1; j_call: TRBJ2-7; d_call: TRBD2; cdr3_aa: CASSQDSPLAGGRYEQYF; cdr3_nt: TGCGCCAGCAGCCAAGATAGCCCGCTAGCGGGGGGGCGCTACGAGCAGTACTTC
v_call: TRBV9; j_call: TRBJ1-1; d_call: .; cdr3_aa: CASSVDPGAGTEAFF; cdr3_nt: TGTGCCAGCAGCGTAGATCCAGGGGCGGGCACTGAAGCTTTCTTT
v_call: TRBV10-1; j_call: TRBJ2-1; d_call: .; cdr3_aa: CASSEAQDGGSYNEQFF; cdr3_nt: TGCGCCAGCAGTGAGGCCCAGGACGGGGGCTCCTACAATGAGCAGTTCTTC
v_call: TRBV5-4; j_call: TRBJ1-3; d_call: .; cdr3_aa: CASSLVAGDSGNTIYF; cdr3_nt: TGTGCCAGCAGCTTGGTGGCAGGGGACTCTGGAAACACCATATATTTT
v_call: TRBV7-2; j_call: TRBJ2-6; d_call: TRBD2; cdr3_aa: CASSSSGLGGANVLTF; cdr3_nt: TGTGCCAGCAGCTCCTCGGGACTAGGTGGGGCCAACGTCCTGACTTTC
v_call: TRBV28; j_call: TRBJ1-3; d_call: .; cdr3_aa: CASSSDSLTGNTIYF; cdr3_nt: TGTGCCAGCAGTTCGGACAGTCTTACTGGAAACACCATATATTTT
v_call: TRBV12-5; j_call: TRBJ2-5; d_call: .; cdr3_aa: CASGPLTREQETQYF; cdr3_nt: TGTGCTAGTGGTCCTTTGACTAGGGAACAAGAGACCCAGTACTTC
v_call: TRBV5-8; j_call: TRBJ2-5; d_call: TRBD1; cdr3_aa: CASSYGDRGQETQYF; cdr3_nt: TGTGCCAGCAGCTATGGGGACAGGGGGCAAGAGACCCAGTACTTC
v_call: TRBV6-1; j_call: TRBJ1-1; d_call: .; cdr3_aa: CASSDRFVAFF; cdr3_nt: TGTGCCAGCAGTGATCGGTTCGTGGCTTTCTTT
v_call: TRBV5-5; j_call: TRBJ1-5; d_call: TRBD1; cdr3_aa: CASSLASDRAVPQHF; cdr3_nt: TGTGCCAGCAGCTTGGCCTCGGACAGGGCTGTGCCCCAGCATTTT
v_call: TRBV6-5; j_call: TRBJ1-2; d_call: .; cdr3_aa: CASRADISYGYTF; cdr3_nt: TGTGCCAGCAGGGCCGACATATCCTATGGCTACACCTTC
v_call: TRBV4-1; j_call: TRBJ2-1; d_call: TRBD2; cdr3_aa: CASSLLGLAGYNEQFF; cdr3_nt: TGCGCCAGCAGCCTGCTAGGGCTAGCGGGGTACAATGAGCAGTTCTTC
v_call: TRBV28; j_call: TRBJ2-4; d_call: .; cdr3_aa: CASSEIDREDIQYF; cdr3_nt: TGTGCCAGCAGTGAGATTGACAGAGAGGACATTCAGTACTTC
v_call: TRBV10-3; j_call: TRBJ2-7; d_call: .; cdr3_aa: CAISESVQLSYEQYF; cdr3_nt: TGTGCCATCAGTGAGTCAGTACAGCTATCCTACGAGCAGTACTTC
v_call: TRBV11-2; j_call: TRBJ2-7; d_call: TRBD1; cdr3_aa: CASSWDRSYEQYF; cdr3_nt: TGTGCCAGCAGCTGGGACAGGTCCTACGAGCAGTACTTC
v_call: TRBV27; j_call: TRBJ2-3; d_call: .; cdr3_aa: CASRRGYGTDTQYF; cdr3_nt: TGTGCCAGCAGGCGGGGATATGGCACAGATACGCAGTATTTT
v_call: TRBV12-5; j_call: TRBJ1-1; d_call: TRBD1; cdr3_aa: CASGRPGTATTEAFF; cdr3_nt: TGTGCTAGTGGTCGCCCCGGGACAGCTACGACTGAAGCTTTCTTT
v_call: TRBV2; j_call: TRBJ1-2; d_call: .; cdr3_aa: CASKGAWGYTF; cdr3_nt: TGTGCCAGCAAAGGGGCATGGGGCTACACCTTC
v_call: TRBV5-1; j_call: TRBJ2-6; d_call: TRBD1; cdr3_aa: CASSYWGQGGPSEEANVLTF; cdr3_nt: TGCGCCAGCAGCTATTGGGGACAGGGGGGCCCGAGTGAAGAGGCCAACGTCCTGACTTTC
v_call: TRBV9; j_call: TRBJ2-1; d_call: .; cdr3_aa: CASSVGALHEQFF; cdr3_nt: TGTGCCAGCAGCGTAGGCGCCCTCCATGAGCAGTTCTTC
v_call: TRBV19; j_call: TRBJ1-1; d_call: .; cdr3_aa: CATDSMNTEAFF; cdr3_nt: TGTGCCACGGACAGTATGAACACTGAAGCTTTCTTT
v_call: TRBV7-2; j_call: TRBJ1-5; d_call: .; cdr3_aa: CASSSQGSRMLNQPQHF; cdr3_nt: TGTGCCAGCAGCTCCCAGGGGAGCCGTATGCTCAATCAGCCCCAGCATTTT
v_call: TRBV11-3; j_call: TRBJ2-1; d_call: TRBD2; cdr3_aa: CASSLKATSGGGPNEQFF; cdr3_nt: TGTGCCAGCAGCTTAAAAGCTACTAGCGGGGGGGGCCCTAATGAGCAGTTCTTC